What follows describes a single TCR beta chain. No antigen is known for it. The germline V gene has CDR1 MNHNS and CDR2 SASEGT. V lost 2 bases and J 3 bases, leaving 14 bases between the germline ends. The CDR3 has 16 amino acids. These data come from a study of vaccination effects on CD4 cells after COVID-19. Pools of viral peptides were used by the ViraFEST assay to expand antigen-specific CD4+ T cells ahead of sequencing. Researchers isolated CD4+ T cells once approximately ten days of culture had elapsed. PCR confirmed that the person was infected with SARS-CoV-2 between March and December 2020. The culture medium for two million PBMC per well included 9.5 to 10 IU/ml IL-2 and around 9.9 ug/ml peptides. TCRdb keeps only in-frame clones here, not all; method: immunoSEQ multiplex PCR. The sample consists of 30,000 to 45,000 clones, 55% to 75% of them appearing once.

Here the sequenced sample was CD4+ T cells from PBMCs cultured with HCoV-NL63 spike peptides, taken before COVID-19 vaccination. The sequence was collected from a human donor who had a prior SARS-CoV-2 infection. The chain carries TRBV6-1 and TRBJ1-5; D might be TRBD1 (5 bases). The DNA of the CDR3 is TGTGCCAGCAGTGAACAACCAGGGAGGGTCAATCAGCCCCAGCATTTT. Protein product: CASSEQPGRVNQPQHF.